A selection of T cell receptor beta chains follows, all from one sample in a study of response to subunit inactivated influenza vaccine. In TCRdb, the RT-PCR reads were re-called with MiXCR into one record per CDR3 protein. The sample contains about 520,000 distinct CDR3 sequences, approximately 11% of which appear only once. The material sequenced was PBMCs from blood, taken more than 35 days after vaccination. These receptors all come from a man aged 50 or older who received an inactivated influenza vaccine. Both conserved end residues are part of each CDR3. Each record gives: V gene, J gene, CDR3 length, CDR3 protein.

TRBV28	TRBJ2-5	13	CASTAANVETQYF
TRBV4-3	TRBJ2-1	17	CASSPYSRDFSYNEQFF
TRBV9	TRBJ2-5	12	CASSGGGKTQYF
TRBV7-2	TRBJ2-1	15	CASSRRKGGPNEQFF
TRBV4-3	TRBJ2-3	13	CASSQETATPQYF
TRBV7-2	TRBJ1-6	14	CASSLAKATSPLHF
TRBV7-9	TRBJ2-1	16	CASSLAGGGAYNEQFF
TRBV20-1	TRBJ2-3	15	CSARIPKGLGDTQYF
TRBV6-1	TRBJ1-1	15	CASSQGGRGGTEAFF
TRBV5-6	TRBJ2-7	15	CASSYLLGRSYEQYF
TRBV11-2	TRBJ2-7	15	CASRPSGRKSYEQYF
TRBV20-1	TRBJ2-7	15	CSARGGGGGSYEQYF
TRBV12-3/TRBV12-4	TRBJ2-5	15	CASSTGGGQVETQYF
TRBV6-6	TRBJ2-7	13	CASSFPGRGEQYF
TRBV14	TRBJ2-7	14	CASSQDSTYVEQYF
TRBV4-1	TRBJ2-7	14	CASSPQVQGYEQYF
TRBV6-2/TRBV6-3	TRBJ1-5	15	CASSRHRDRNQPQHF
TRBV4-3	TRBJ1-1	13	CASSQMSGAKAFF
TRBV28	TRBJ2-7	16	CASNPGRLAGRNEQYF
TRBV30	TRBJ2-6	16	CAWSVLGGAGANVLTF
TRBV6-1	TRBJ2-1	14	CSSMVGSSYNEQFF
TRBV24-1	TRBJ2-7	13	CATRRTGGYEQYF
TRBV28	TRBJ2-1	16	CASSLETGANYNEQFF
TRBV29-1	TRBJ2-1	14	CSVTKTGNYNEQFF
TRBV29-1	TRBJ2-3	12	CSVLKSKDTQYF
TRBV9	TRBJ2-1	12	CASSPTVHEQFF
TRBV7-8	TRBJ2-4	12	CASSPTRGIQYF
TRBV29-1	TRBJ2-7	15	CSVEDQVTGDYEQYF